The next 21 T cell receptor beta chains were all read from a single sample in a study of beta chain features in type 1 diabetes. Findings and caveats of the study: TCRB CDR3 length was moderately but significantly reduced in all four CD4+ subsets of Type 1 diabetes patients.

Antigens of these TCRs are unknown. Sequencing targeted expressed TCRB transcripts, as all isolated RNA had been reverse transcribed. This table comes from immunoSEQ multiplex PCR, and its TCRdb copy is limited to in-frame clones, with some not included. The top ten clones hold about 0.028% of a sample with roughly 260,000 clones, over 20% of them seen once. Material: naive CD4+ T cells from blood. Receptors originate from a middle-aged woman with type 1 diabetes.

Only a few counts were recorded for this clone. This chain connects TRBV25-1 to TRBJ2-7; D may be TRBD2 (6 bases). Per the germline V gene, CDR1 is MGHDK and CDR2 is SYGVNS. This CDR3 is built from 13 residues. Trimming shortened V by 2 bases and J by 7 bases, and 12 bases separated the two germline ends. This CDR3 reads CASSERPAGEQYF. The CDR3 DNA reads TGTGCCAGCAGTGAAAGGCCGGCGGGGGAGCAGTACTTC.

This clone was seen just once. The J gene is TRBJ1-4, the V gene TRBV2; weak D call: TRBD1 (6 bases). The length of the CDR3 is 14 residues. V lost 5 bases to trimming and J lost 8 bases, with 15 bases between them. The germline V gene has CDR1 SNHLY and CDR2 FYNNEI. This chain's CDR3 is CASSTQQGWEKLFF. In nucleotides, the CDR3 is TGTGCCAGCAGTACGCAACAGGGATGGGAAAAACTGTTTTTT.

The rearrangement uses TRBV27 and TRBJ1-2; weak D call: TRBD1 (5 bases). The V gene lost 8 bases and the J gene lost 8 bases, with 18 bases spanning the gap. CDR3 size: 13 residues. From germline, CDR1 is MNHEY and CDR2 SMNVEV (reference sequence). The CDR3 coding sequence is TGTGCCAGCGGGGATAGGGGAATTATAGGCTACACCTTC. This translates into CASGDRGIIGYTF.

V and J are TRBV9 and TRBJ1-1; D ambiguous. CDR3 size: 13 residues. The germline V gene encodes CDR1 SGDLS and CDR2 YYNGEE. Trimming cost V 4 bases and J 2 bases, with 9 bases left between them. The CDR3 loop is CASSPPGNTEAFF. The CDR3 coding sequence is TGTGCCAGCAGCCCCCCGGGAAACACTGAAGCTTTCTTT.

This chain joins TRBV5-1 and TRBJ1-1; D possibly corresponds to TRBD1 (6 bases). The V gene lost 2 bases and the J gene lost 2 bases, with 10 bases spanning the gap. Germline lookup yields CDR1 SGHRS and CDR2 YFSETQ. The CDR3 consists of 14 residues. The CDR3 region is CASSFGGANTEAFF. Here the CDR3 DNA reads TGCGCCAGCAGCTTTGGGGGGGCCAACACTGAAGCTTTCTTT.

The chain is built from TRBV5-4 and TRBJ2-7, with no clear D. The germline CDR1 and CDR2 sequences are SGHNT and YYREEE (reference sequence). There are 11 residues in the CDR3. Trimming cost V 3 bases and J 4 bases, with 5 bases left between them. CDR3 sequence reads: CASSSSYEQYF. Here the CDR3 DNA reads TGTGCCAGCAGCTCTTCTTACGAGCAGTACTTC.

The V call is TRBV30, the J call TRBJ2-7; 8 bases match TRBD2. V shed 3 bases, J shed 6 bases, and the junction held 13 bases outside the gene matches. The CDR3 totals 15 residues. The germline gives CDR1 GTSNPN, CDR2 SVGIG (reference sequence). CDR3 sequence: CAWRPPRAGVGEQYF. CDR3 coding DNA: TGTGCCTGGAGGCCTCCACGAGCGGGAGTGGGCGAGCAGTACTTC.

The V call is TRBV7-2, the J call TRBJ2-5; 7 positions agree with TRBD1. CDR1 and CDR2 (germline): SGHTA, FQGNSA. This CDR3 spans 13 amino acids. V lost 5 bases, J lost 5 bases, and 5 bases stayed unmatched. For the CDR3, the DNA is TGTGCCAGCAGCCGTGACAGGGTGGAGACCCAGTACTTC. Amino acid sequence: CASSRDRVETQYF.

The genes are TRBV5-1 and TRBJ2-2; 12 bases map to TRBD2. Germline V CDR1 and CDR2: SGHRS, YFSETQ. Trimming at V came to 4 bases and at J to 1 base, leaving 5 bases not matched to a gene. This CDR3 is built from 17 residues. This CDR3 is CASSLTTSGGNTGELFF. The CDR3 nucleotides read TGCGCCAGCAGCCTTACGACTAGCGGGGGGAACACCGGGGAGCTGTTTTTT.

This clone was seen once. The CDR3 nucleotides are TGTGCCAGCAGCGGGCTTTCCTACGAGCAGTACTTC. As protein: CASSGLSYEQYF. V gene TRBV7-9 combines with J gene TRBJ2-7; D unresolved. Trimming pared 5 bases from V and 1 base from J, leaving 6 bases between. This CDR3 has 12 residues. Germline V gene lookup returns CDR1 SEHNR and CDR2 FQNEAQ (reference sequence).

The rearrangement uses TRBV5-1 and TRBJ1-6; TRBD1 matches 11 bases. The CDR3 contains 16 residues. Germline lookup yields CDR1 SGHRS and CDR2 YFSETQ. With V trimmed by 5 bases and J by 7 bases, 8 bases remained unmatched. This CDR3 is CASRPGQGAFNSPLHF. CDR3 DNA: TGCGCCAGCAGGCCCGGACAGGGGGCATTCAATTCACCCCTCCACTTT.

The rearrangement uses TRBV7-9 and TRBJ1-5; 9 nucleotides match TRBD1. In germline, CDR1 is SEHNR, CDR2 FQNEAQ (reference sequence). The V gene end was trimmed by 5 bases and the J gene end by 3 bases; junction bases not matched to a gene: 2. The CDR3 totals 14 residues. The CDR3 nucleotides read TGTGCCAGCAGCCGGACAGGGGACAATCAGCCCCAGCATTTT. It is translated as CASSRTGDNQPQHF.

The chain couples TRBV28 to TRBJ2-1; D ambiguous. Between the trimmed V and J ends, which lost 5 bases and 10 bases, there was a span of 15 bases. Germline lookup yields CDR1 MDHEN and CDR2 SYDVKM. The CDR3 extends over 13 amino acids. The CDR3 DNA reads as TGTGCCAGCAGTAAATTGGCGGTCCTCGAGCAGTTCTTC. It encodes CASSKLAVLEQFF.

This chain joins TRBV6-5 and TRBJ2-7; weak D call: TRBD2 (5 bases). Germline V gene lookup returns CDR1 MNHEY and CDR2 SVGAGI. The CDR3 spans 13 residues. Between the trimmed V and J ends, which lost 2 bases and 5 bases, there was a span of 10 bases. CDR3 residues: CASSYNLADEQYF. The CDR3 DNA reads TGTGCCAGCAGTTACAACCTAGCAGACGAGCAGTACTTC.

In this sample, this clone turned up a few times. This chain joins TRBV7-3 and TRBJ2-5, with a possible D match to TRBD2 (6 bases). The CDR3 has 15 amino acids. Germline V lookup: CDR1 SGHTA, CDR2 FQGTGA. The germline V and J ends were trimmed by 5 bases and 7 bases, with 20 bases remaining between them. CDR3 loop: CASSPSGLHRGTQYF. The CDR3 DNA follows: TGTGCCAGCAGCCCCAGCGGGCTACACCGAGGGACCCAGTACTTC.

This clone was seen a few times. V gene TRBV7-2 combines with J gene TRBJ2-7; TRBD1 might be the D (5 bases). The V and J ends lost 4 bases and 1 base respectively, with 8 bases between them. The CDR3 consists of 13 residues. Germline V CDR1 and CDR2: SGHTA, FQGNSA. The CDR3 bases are TGTGCCAGCAGCTCCCGGACATCCTACGAGCAGTACTTC. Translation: CASSSRTSYEQYF.

The CDR3 loop reads CASLGGPQETQYF. CDR3 coding DNA: TGTGCCAGCCTAGGGGGACCCCAAGAGACCCAGTACTTC. This chain joins TRBV28 and TRBJ2-5; D is possibly TRBD1 (6 bases). Germline CDR1 is MDHEN and CDR2 is SYDVKM. The CDR3 contains 13 residues. Trimming pared 8 bases from V and 1 base from J, leaving 11 bases between. Full variable domain (outside the CDR3, taken from reference TRBV28 and TRBJ2-5): DVKVTQSSRYLVKRTGEKVFLECVQDMDHENMFWYRQDPGLGLRLIYFSYDVKMKEKGDIPEGYSVSREKKERFSLILESASTNQTSMYLCASLGGPQETQYFGPGTRLLVL.

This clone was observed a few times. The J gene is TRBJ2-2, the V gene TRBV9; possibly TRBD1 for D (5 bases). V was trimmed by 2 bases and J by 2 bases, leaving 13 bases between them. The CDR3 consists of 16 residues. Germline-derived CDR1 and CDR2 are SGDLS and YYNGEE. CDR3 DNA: TGTGCCAGCAGCGTTGGGGCCGGGTCCAACACCGGGGAGCTGTTTTTT. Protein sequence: CASSVGAGSNTGELFF.

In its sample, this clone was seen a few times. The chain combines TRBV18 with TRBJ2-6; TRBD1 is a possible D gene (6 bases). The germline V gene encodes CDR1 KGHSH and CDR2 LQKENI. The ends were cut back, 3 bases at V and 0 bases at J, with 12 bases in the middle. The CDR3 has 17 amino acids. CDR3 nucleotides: TGTGCCAGCTCACCCGGGACATATAACTCTGGGGCCAACGTCCTGACTTTC. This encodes CASSPGTYNSGANVLTF.

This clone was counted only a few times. This CDR3 reads CASSPAVTEAFF. Here the CDR3 DNA reads TGTGCCAGCAGCCCCGCGGTAACTGAAGCTTTCTTT. The V and J genes are TRBV11-2 and TRBJ1-1; no definite D call. V lost 5 bases and J lost 5, with 9 bases in between. In germline, CDR1 is SGHAT, CDR2 FQNNGV. The CDR3 runs to 12 residues.

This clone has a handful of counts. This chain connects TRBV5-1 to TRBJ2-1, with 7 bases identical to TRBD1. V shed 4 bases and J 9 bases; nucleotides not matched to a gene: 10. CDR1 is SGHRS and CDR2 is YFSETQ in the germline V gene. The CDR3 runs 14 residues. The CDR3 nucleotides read TGCGCCAGCAGCCTGGACCGACAGGGAGCTGAGCAGTTCTTC. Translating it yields CASSLDRQGAEQFF.